The 30 T cell receptor beta chains below were found in one sample sequenced in a study of beta chain features in type 1 diabetes (dated by TCRdb to 2016 to 2019). Library preparation used the immunoSEQ multiplex PCR assay. The entire amount of isolated RNA was reverse transcribed using the High Capacity cDNA Reverse Transcription Kit, so the sequenced TCRB transcripts were expressed ones. Here the immuneACCESS table is served through TCRdb, limited to in-frame sequences with V and J called. Missing clones are a known gap in these copies; in checked studies unresolved V genes cover under half, and the rest lacks a known reason. The sample contains just over 450,000 clones, about 32% of them found a single time. Clones ranked in the top ten supply roughly 0.06% of the sample. The sample consisted of naive CD4+ T cells from blood. The cell subset or site label here, explained by the study, means: true naive CD4+ T cells. The receptors come from a man between 18 and 29 years old in good health.

The gene calls are TRBV4-1 and TRBJ2-7; D uncertain. V lost 2 bases and J 0 bases, leaving 5 bases between the germline ends. Looked up from germline, CDR1 is MGHRA and CDR2 is YSYEKL. The CDR3 consists of 13 residues. CDR3 bases: TGCGCCAGCAGCCAACTACCCTCCTACGAGCAGTACTTC. Its protein product is CASSQLPSYEQYF.

The table lists this clone with a few counts. The rearrangement joins TRBV29-1 to TRBJ2-2; 7 bases are shared with TRBD1. V lost 4 bases to trimming and J lost 3 bases; unmatched junction nucleotides: 5. Germline CDR1 is SQVTM and CDR2 is ANQGSEA. This CDR3 is 14 amino acids long. In DNA, the CDR3 is TGCAGCGTTGGCACAGGGGCCGACACCGGGGAGCTGTTTTTT. It encodes CSVGTGADTGELFF.

This clone was counted a few times. This sequence joins TRBV14 and TRBJ2-1; TRBD1 matches at 10 bases. This CDR3 has 15 residues. V shed 4 bases and J 6 bases; nucleotides not matched to a gene: 6. Germline V gene sequence: CDR1 SGHDN, CDR2 FVKESK. The CDR3 protein is CASSRTGQGFNEQFF. CDR3 nucleotide sequence: TGTGCCAGCAGCCGTACGGGACAGGGGTTCAATGAGCAGTTCTTC.

This clone has only a few counts. The chain has TRBV15 and TRBJ2-1; D not resolved. In germline, CDR1 is LNHNV, CDR2 YYDKDF (reference sequence). V lost 3 bases to trimming and J lost 3 bases, with 12 bases between them. The CDR3 is 15 residues long. The CDR3 protein is CATSREDTRYNEQFF. CDR3 bases: TGTGCCACCAGCAGGGAAGATACCCGCTACAATGAGCAGTTCTTC.

This clone was observed a few times. CDR3 sequence reads: CASSFTGDGETQYF. The CDR3, as DNA: TGTGCCAGCAGCTTCACAGGGGACGGAGAGACCCAGTACTTC. V usage is TRBV7-6 and J usage is TRBJ2-5; 7 nucleotides match TRBD1. This CDR3 is 14 amino acids long. V lost 3 bases and J lost 4; bases outside the gene matches: 5. CDR1 SGHVS and CDR2 FNYEAQ come from the germline V gene.

The J gene is TRBJ2-4, the V gene TRBV7-9; D not resolved. There are 18 residues in the CDR3. In germline, CDR1 is SEHNR, CDR2 FQNEAQ (reference sequence). Trimming took off 1 base at V and 0 bases at J, with 16 bases between the two ends. The CDR3 region is CASSLEIVGRGAKNIQYF. In DNA, the CDR3 is TGTGCCAGCAGCTTAGAGATTGTAGGAAGAGGAGCCAAAAACATTCAGTACTTC.

In this sample, this clone turned up a few times. The gene calls are TRBV20-1 and TRBJ2-5; D gene ambiguous. Germline V CDR1 and CDR2: DFQATT, SNEGSKA (reference sequence). V lost 6 bases and J 5 bases, leaving 10 bases between the germline ends. The CDR3 totals 11 residues. The CDR3: CSAPARETQYF. CDR3 nucleotides: TGCAGTGCACCTGCCAGGGAGACCCAGTACTTC.

This clone was detected a few times. The chain employs TRBV19 and TRBJ2-1, with 7 bases matching TRBD1. The CDR3 totals 13 residues. V shed 7 bases, J shed 3 bases, and the junction held 3 bases outside the gene matches. Germline CDR1 and CDR2: LNHDA and SQIVND (reference sequence). The DNA for the CDR3 is TGTGCCAGTACCAGGGGGAACTACAATGAGCAGTTCTTC. The encoded protein is CASTRGNYNEQFF. Full variable domain (remainder filled in from reference TRBV19 and TRBJ2-1): DGGITQSPKYLFRKEGQNVTLSCEQNLNHDAMYWYRQDPGQGLRLIYYSQIVNDFQKGDIAEGYSVSREKKESFPLTVTSAQKNPTAFYLCASTRGNYNEQFFGPGTRLTVL.

The chain combines TRBV11-3 with TRBJ2-1; 16 nucleotides align to TRBD2. The length of the CDR3 is 17 residues. CDR1 and CDR2 from the germline V gene are SGHNT and YENEEA. V lost 3 bases, J lost 7 bases, and 6 bases stayed unmatched. The CDR3 loop reads CASSLGLAGGPENEQFF. The CDR3 DNA is TGTGCCAGCAGCTTGGGACTAGCGGGAGGGCCGGAGAATGAGCAGTTCTTC.

The rearrangement uses TRBV5-1 and TRBJ2-1, with D uncertain. V dropped 0 bases and J dropped 5 bases, with 9 bases sitting between them. This CDR3 has 14 residues. Per germline, CDR1 SGHRS and CDR2 YFSETQ. CDR3 amino acids: CASSLARGDNEQFF. The DNA of the CDR3 is TGCGCCAGCAGCTTGGCTCGCGGAGACAATGAGCAGTTCTTC. Variable domain in full (rest from reference TRBV5-1 and TRBJ2-1): KAGVTQTPRYLIKTRGQQVTLSCSPISGHRSVSWYQQTPGQGLQFLFEYFSETQRNKGNFPGRFSGRQFSNSRSEMNVSTLELGDSALYLCASSLARGDNEQFFGPGTRLTVL.

The J gene is TRBJ2-5, the V gene TRBV10-3; D perhaps matches TRBD1 (5 bases). This CDR3 has 13 residues. V gave up 0 bases and J gave up 7 bases, with 9 bases separating them. Germline assignment: CDR1 ENHRY and CDR2 SYGVKD. The CDR3, as DNA: TGTGCCATCAGTGAGTCCAGCCAGGGGACCCAGTACTTC. Amino acids: CAISESSQGTQYF.

This clone was seen more than once but under ten times. The rearrangement links TRBV5-4 to TRBJ2-1; TRBD1 aligns across 10 bases. The germline gives CDR1 SGHNT, CDR2 YYREEE (reference sequence). The CDR3 has 14 amino acids. J was trimmed by 6 bases and V by 4 bases; bases with no gene match: 4. The CDR3 nucleotides read TGTGCCAGCAGCAAAGACAGGGGGCGCAATGAGCAGTTCTTC. Translating gives CASSKDRGRNEQFF.

The J gene is TRBJ2-1, the V gene TRBV10-3, with 9 positions matching TRBD2. The CDR3 is 13 residues long. Germline V gene data show CDR1 as ENHRY and CDR2 as SYGVKD. V shed 11 bases, J shed 4 bases, and the junction held 6 bases outside the gene matches. CDR3 region: CAVTSGSYNEQFF. CDR3 DNA sequence: TGTGCCGTTACTAGCGGGTCTTACAATGAGCAGTTCTTC.

The chain links TRBV7-3 to TRBJ2-2; possibly TRBD1 for D (5 bases). Germline lookup yields CDR1 SGHTA and CDR2 FQGTGA. This CDR3 is 13 amino acids long. Trimming removed 5 bases from V and 4 bases from J, with 8 bases in between. The DNA for the CDR3 is TGTGCCAGCAGCCTAGACAGCACCGGGGAGCTGTTTTTT. Amino acids: CASSLDSTGELFF.

This clone was counted only a few times. The V gene is TRBV4-3, the J gene TRBJ2-7; unclear D gene. The V end was cut by 0 bases, the J end by 6 bases, with 9 bases between. In germline, CDR1 is LGHNA, CDR2 YSLEER. This CDR3 has 13 amino acids. The CDR3 DNA sequence: TGCGCCAGCAGCCAAGATGTGAGGCGCGAGCAGTACTTC. It specifies CASSQDVRREQYF.

CDR3 amino acids: CASSLYFLGLAGRYNEQFF. The CDR3 DNA reads as TGTGCCAGCAGCTTATACTTTCTTGGGCTAGCGGGGCGATACAATGAGCAGTTCTTC. This sequence joins TRBV11-2 and TRBJ2-1, with 9 bases identical to TRBD2. Trimming removed 2 bases from V and 4 bases from J; junction bases left unmatched: 15. CDR1 SGHAT and CDR2 FQNNGV come from the germline V gene. This CDR3 has 19 residues.

This chain uses TRBV28 with TRBJ2-5; TRBD1 might be the D (7 bases). This CDR3 has 15 residues. Germline-derived CDR1 and CDR2 are MDHEN and SYDVKM. Trimming removed 5 bases at V and 7 bases at J, with 20 bases between. The CDR3 sequence is CASSPTGDSQRTQYF. The CDR3 coding sequence is TGTGCCAGCAGTCCCACAGGGGACTCGCAGAGGACCCAGTACTTC.

This clone was seen only a few times. This same CDR3 is encoded by further DNA sequences in the sample. The chain combines TRBV30 with TRBJ2-5, with 7 bases aligning to TRBD2. Per the germline V gene, CDR1 is GTSNPN and CDR2 is SVGIG (reference sequence). The CDR3 is made up of 14 amino acids. The trim removed 0 bases at V and 5 bases at J, leaving 6 bases unmatched. The CDR3 DNA reads TGTGCCTGGAGTGTAGGCGGGAGCGGTGAGACCCAGTACTTC. Its translation: CAWSVGGSGETQYF. Using reference TRBV30 and TRBJ2-5 for the parts outside the CDR3, the full variable domain is SQTIHQWPATLVQPVGSPLSLECTVEGTSNPNLYWYRQAAGRGLQLLFYSVGIGQISSEVPQNLSASRPQDRQFILSSKKLLLSDSGFYLCAWSVGGSGETQYFGPGTRLLVL.

The V and J genes are TRBV7-2 and TRBJ2-2; D remains ambiguous. The CDR3 contains 14 residues. Germline V gene data show CDR1 as SGHTA and CDR2 as FQGNSA. V was shortened by 5 bases and J by 4 bases, with 11 bases between the two germline ends. Here the CDR3 DNA reads TGTGCCAGCAGCCTATTAGCTGCCACCGGGGAGCTGTTTTTT. Translating it yields CASSLLAATGELFF.

J is TRBJ2-2 and V is TRBV29-1; the D gene is possibly TRBD1 (6 bases). Deletions cut 4 bases from V and 0 bases from J, with 9 bases between. There are 14 residues in the CDR3. Per germline, CDR1 SQVTM and CDR2 ANQGSEA. The CDR3 is CSVGSGANTGELFF. For the CDR3, the DNA is TGCAGCGTTGGGTCAGGGGCGAACACCGGGGAGCTGTTTTTT.

The chain recombines TRBV28 with TRBJ2-1, with TRBD2 identical over 9 bases. The CDR3 extends over 15 amino acids. V shed 5 bases, J shed 9 bases, and the junction held 11 bases outside the gene matches. Per the germline V gene, CDR1 is MDHEN and CDR2 is SYDVKM. In DNA, the CDR3 is TGTGCCAGCAGTCAAAGAGGTAGCGGGAGTGCTGAGCAGTTCTTC. Translation: CASSQRGSGSAEQFF.

The rearrangement uses TRBV25-1 and TRBJ2-2; D is unclear. Germline-derived CDR1 and CDR2 are MGHDK and SYGVNS. V lost 4 bases and J 3 bases, leaving 6 bases between the germline ends. The length of the CDR3 is 13 residues. CDR3 residues: CASSGLYTGELFF. DNA for the CDR3: TGTGCCAGCAGTGGACTTTACACCGGGGAGCTGTTTTTT.

J is TRBJ2-3 and V is TRBV28, with D perhaps matching TRBD1 (6 bases). This CDR3 comprises 13 residues. V lost 7 bases and J 1 base, leaving 9 bases between the germline ends. Germline assignment: CDR1 MDHEN and CDR2 SYDVKM. CDR3 sequence: CASKEGGTDTQYF. CDR3 DNA sequence: TGTGCCAGCAAAGAGGGGGGCACAGATACGCAGTATTTT.

This clone was recorded a few times. This chain links TRBV28 with TRBJ2-7; D might be TRBD2 (5 bases). From germline, CDR1 is MDHEN and CDR2 SYDVKM. CDR3 size: 13 residues. Trimming removed 6 bases at V and 5 bases at J, with 14 bases between. This CDR3 reads CASRLSGKHEQYF. The CDR3 nucleotides are TGTGCCAGCAGACTAAGCGGAAAGCACGAGCAGTACTTC.

This clone was recorded a few times. The J gene is TRBJ2-1, the V gene TRBV30; D is unresolved. Germline CDR1 and CDR2: GTSNPN and SVGIG (reference sequence). The CDR3 is 13 amino acids. The V and J ends lost 5 bases and 4 bases respectively, with 12 bases between them. CDR3 residues: CAWYGPLYNEQFF. The CDR3 nucleotides read TGTGCCTGGTATGGTCCGCTTTACAATGAGCAGTTCTTC.

V usage is TRBV25-1 and J usage is TRBJ2-1, with 10 positions matching TRBD2. The junction had 5 bases not matched to a gene; V was cut back by 1 base and J by 8 bases. CDR1 MGHDK and CDR2 SYGVNS come from the germline V gene. This CDR3 has 15 amino acids. CDR3 in amino acids: CASSESGLAVDEQFF. CDR3 DNA sequence: TGTGCCAGCAGTGAATCCGGACTAGCGGTCGATGAGCAGTTCTTC.

This clone was seen a handful of times. The chain joins TRBV30 to TRBJ2-3, with TRBD2 identical over 9 bases. The ends lost 1 base at V and 5 bases at J; junction bases unmatched: 4. The CDR3 length is 14 residues. The germline V gene encodes CDR1 GTSNPN and CDR2 SVGIG (reference sequence). The CDR3 loop reads CAWSEAGGEDTQYF. The CDR3 DNA is TGTGCCTGGAGTGAGGCGGGAGGGGAAGATACGCAGTATTTT.

This rearrangement joins TRBV4-3 to TRBJ2-5; 7 nucleotides match TRBD2. The CDR3 has 17 amino acids. Germline CDR1 LGHNA, CDR2 YSLEER. V lost 2 bases to trimming and J lost 1 base; unmatched junction nucleotides: 10. This CDR3 is CASSQKPRRELQETQYF. The CDR3 coding sequence is TGCGCCAGCAGCCAAAAGCCCCGGCGGGAGCTCCAAGAGACCCAGTACTTC.

The CDR3: CAWSVLAPGETQYF. In DNA form, the CDR3 reads TGTGCCTGGAGTGTACTGGCTCCCGGGGAGACCCAGTACTTC. The V gene is TRBV30, the J gene TRBJ2-5, with D uncertain. CDR1 is GTSNPN and CDR2 is SVGIG in the germline V gene (reference sequence). V lost 0 bases and J lost 5, with 13 bases in between. The CDR3 runs to 14 residues.

This clone showed up just a few times. The chain couples TRBV9 to TRBJ2-1; the match to TRBD2 covers 9 bases. Germline CDR1 and CDR2: SGDLS and YYNGEE. V lost 4 bases and J lost 1; bases outside the gene matches: 9. The length of the CDR3 is 17 residues. CDR3 residues: CASSSRGSGSSYNEQFF. The CDR3 region has the DNA TGTGCCAGCAGCTCCCGAGGTAGCGGGAGTTCCTACAATGAGCAGTTCTTC.